The 25 T cell receptor beta chains below all came from one sample that was sequenced in a study of glioma-infiltrating T cells after dendritic cell vaccination. Produced via immunoSEQ multiplex PCR; TCRdb's table is partial and in-frame only. This table has 95,000 to 110,000 clones, roughly 79% appearing once. The sequencing here drew on blood, taken before dendritic cell vaccination. The receptors were sampled from a human donor with glioblastoma.

The chain combines TRBV5-1 with TRBJ2-3, with D maybe TRBD1 (5 bases). The CDR3 runs 17 residues. Germline V gene data show CDR1 as SGHRS and CDR2 as YFSETQ. Trimming removed 4 bases at V and 3 bases at J, with 21 bases between. The DNA for the CDR3 is TGCGCCAGCAGCACCTACTTTCCAGGGATTGCGACAGATACGCAGTATTTT. This sequence encodes CASSTYFPGIATDTQYF.

This chain uses TRBV5-1 with TRBJ2-1, with TRBD1 identical over 12 bases. The CDR3 runs to 15 residues. The V and J ends lost 4 bases and 7 bases, in that order; junction bases with no gene match: 6. CDR1 is SGHRS and CDR2 is YFSETQ in the germline V gene. CDR3 bases: TGCGCCAGCAGCACGGGACAGGGGGCGCGAAATGAGCAGTTCTTC. Amino acid sequence: CASSTGQGARNEQFF.

V gene TRBV9 combines with J gene TRBJ2-7, with D tentatively TRBD1 (6 bases). The ends were cut back, 2 bases at V and 5 bases at J, with 11 bases in the middle. This CDR3 comprises 13 residues. The germline gives CDR1 SGDLS, CDR2 YYNGEE. DNA for the CDR3: TGTGCCAGCAGCGTTGGGACATCTAACGAGCAGTACTTC. Its translation: CASSVGTSNEQYF.

As DNA, the CDR3 is TGTGCCAGCACCCAGGGGGCCGGGCTGGAAGCTTTCTTT. Its translation is CASTQGAGLEAFF. The gene calls are TRBV27 and TRBJ1-1, with 8 bases identical to TRBD1. J gave up 8 bases and V 7 bases, and 9 bases lay outside the gene matches. Germline lookup yields CDR1 MNHEY and CDR2 SMNVEV (reference sequence). This CDR3 region has 13 residues.

This clone came up once. This sequence joins TRBV29-1 and TRBJ1-5; D remains unclear. This CDR3 has 16 residues. In germline, CDR1 is SQVTM, CDR2 ANQGSEA. The ends were cut back, 3 bases at V and 1 base at J, with 16 bases in the middle. CDR3 in DNA: TGCAGCGTTGAGACATCGGGGTATAGGAGCAATCAGCCCCAGCATTTT. Translating it yields CSVETSGYRSNQPQHF.

This chain links TRBV6-1 with TRBJ1-1; possible D gene TRBD1, 5 bases. Germline CDR1 is MNHNS and CDR2 is SASEGT. Trimming took off 9 bases at V and 5 bases at J, with 10 bases between the two ends. The CDR3 runs 11 residues. CDR3 coding DNA: TGTGCCAGAGGTGGGGCAACTGAAGCTTTCTTT. This translates into CARGGATEAFF.

The chain has TRBV6-6 and TRBJ2-5; 7 bases align to TRBD1. With 2 bases clipped from V and 5 bases from J, the junction kept 5 bases outside the gene matches. The CDR3 is made up of 14 amino acids. The germline V gene encodes CDR1 MNHNY and CDR2 SVGAGI (reference sequence). This CDR3 is CASSYQTGFETQYF. CDR3 bases: TGTGCCAGCAGTTACCAGACAGGGTTTGAGACCCAGTACTTC.

The rearrangement links TRBV6-5 to TRBJ2-5, with TRBD2 matching 8 bases. This CDR3 has 14 residues. V lost 0 bases to trimming and J lost 9 bases; unmatched junction nucleotides: 6. From germline, CDR1 is MNHEY and CDR2 SVGAGI. The DNA for the CDR3 is TGTGCCAGCAGTTACTCAGAGCCGGGGGGGCCCCAGTACTTC. This codes for CASSYSEPGGPQYF.

The V and J genes are TRBV7-2 and TRBJ2-5; the match to TRBD2 covers 7 bases. The end of the DNA fits TRBJ2-7 better, so the J call may be wrong. The CDR3 runs to 15 residues. Germline CDR1 reads SGHTA; CDR2 reads FQGNSA. The CDR3, as DNA: TGTGCCAGCAGCCCCCCGGGGCGGGGGATCCTCGAGCAGTACTTC. Amino acids: CASSPPGRGILEQYF.

Details on this clone: At one end the junction does not follow the germline gene, possibly because of a read error. Other DNA sequences in this sample translate to the same CDR3. V gene TRBV6-1 combines with J gene TRBJ2-7, with 8 nucleotides matching TRBD1. Per the germline V gene, CDR1 is MNHNS and CDR2 is SASEGT. The CDR3 runs to 13 residues. This CDR3 reads CASRDRILYEQYF. CDR3 coding DNA: TGCGCCAGCAGGGACAGGATCTTGTACGAGCAGTACTTC.

The sample holds one count of this clone. The J gene is TRBJ2-7, the V gene TRBV11-3; 8 positions agree with TRBD2. Per germline, CDR1 SGHNT and CDR2 YENEEA. The V gene end was trimmed by 6 bases and the J gene end by 6 bases; junction bases not matched to a gene: 10. This CDR3 has 14 amino acids. The CDR3 region has the DNA TGTGCCAGCAGGGGGAGCGGGGGATCGCCCGAGCAGTACTTC. Amino acid sequence: CASRGSGGSPEQYF.

The gene calls are TRBV2 and TRBJ2-5; TRBD1 might be the D (6 bases). Trimming shortened V by 5 bases and J by 4 bases, and 8 bases separated the two germline ends. The CDR3 has 12 amino acids. Germline loops: CDR1 SNHLY, CDR2 FYNNEI. The CDR3 here is CASSPRGETQYF. DNA of the CDR3: TGTGCCAGCAGTCCCAGGGGAGAGACCCAGTACTTC.

The chain joins TRBV6-5 to TRBJ1-6; D not certain. The CDR3 contains 13 residues. Trimming pared 8 bases from V and 9 bases from J, leaving 14 bases between. Looked up from germline, CDR1 is MNHEY and CDR2 is SVGAGI. The CDR3 reads CASGETRGSPLHF. For the CDR3, the DNA is TGTGCCAGCGGGGAGACTCGGGGTTCACCCCTCCACTTT.

Details on this clone: At one boundary the junction diverges from the germline segment, which might be a read error. The CDR3 here is CASSLSGSARHSNQPQHF. The CDR3 DNA is TGTGCTAGCAGCTTAAGCGGCTCAGCGAGACATAGCAATCAGCCCCAGCATTTT. The chain joins TRBV7-7 to TRBJ1-5; D unclear. Looked up from germline, CDR1 is SSHAT and CDR2 is FNYEAQ (reference sequence). The length of the CDR3 is 18 residues.

This chain uses TRBV10-3 with TRBJ2-2; D is undetermined. Trimming stripped 11 bases from V and 0 bases from J, with 10 bases between. The CDR3 is 13 residues long. The germline V gene encodes CDR1 ENHRY and CDR2 SYGVKD. The CDR3 DNA follows: TGTGCCTCGCAAGAGACGAACACCGGGGAGCTGTTTTTT. This sequence encodes CASQETNTGELFF.

This clone has more than one count but fewer than ten. J is TRBJ2-2 and V is TRBV14; 8 bases align to TRBD1. The CDR3 has 18 amino acids. Germline V CDR1 and CDR2: SGHDN, FVKESK. The ends lost 1 base at V and 7 bases at J; junction bases unmatched: 14. The CDR3 DNA reads as TGTGCCAGCAGCCAAGTATACCCGGGGCAGGGGGCTGGCGGGGAGCTGTTTTTT. Translated, it gives CASSQVYPGQGAGGELFF.

The chain carries TRBV19 and TRBJ2-1; 7 bases are shared with TRBD2. Germline assignment: CDR1 LNHDA and CDR2 SQIVND (reference sequence). This CDR3 region has 15 residues. The V segment lost 5 bases and the J segment 3 bases; nucleotides outside the gene matches: 7. This CDR3 is CASSYGGGIYNEQFF. The CDR3 DNA sequence: TGTGCCAGTAGTTACGGGGGAGGGATCTACAATGAGCAGTTCTTC.

This clone occurred a few times. The chain is built from TRBV2 and TRBJ2-7; D remains ambiguous. Germline V gene data show CDR1 as SNHLY and CDR2 as FYNNEI. The CDR3 extends over 13 amino acids. Trimming removed 3 bases from V and 0 bases from J, with 6 bases in between. CDR3 residues: CASSDSFSYEQYF. CDR3 in DNA: TGTGCCAGCAGTGACAGTTTCTCCTACGAGCAGTACTTC.

The chain is built from TRBV30 and TRBJ2-1; 10 nucleotides align to TRBD2. Germline CDR1 GTSNPN, CDR2 SVGIG (reference sequence). J was trimmed by 2 bases and V by 1 base; bases with no gene match: 2. The CDR3 sequence is 15 residues long. CDR3 sequence (DNA): TGTGCCTGGAGTGGAGGGACTAGCGCCTACAATGAGCAGTTCTTC. Protein: CAWSGGTSAYNEQFF.

This clone was detected once. V usage is TRBV14 and J usage is TRBJ2-2; D gene unclear. This CDR3 is built from 14 residues. V gave up 3 bases and J gave up 4 bases, with 9 bases separating them. CDR1 and CDR2 from the germline V gene are SGHDN and FVKESK. The CDR3 is CASSHAGFTGELFF. CDR3 DNA sequence: TGTGCCAGCAGCCATGCAGGATTCACCGGGGAGCTGTTTTTT.

V and J are TRBV2 and TRBJ2-3; maybe TRBD2 (6 bases). Between the trimmed V and J ends, which lost 8 bases and 4 bases, there was a span of 19 bases. CDR3 size: 15 residues. Per the germline V gene, CDR1 is SNHLY and CDR2 is FYNNEI. The CDR3 DNA is TGTGCCAGCGACCCCGGGGGTGAGGAAGCAGATACGCAGTATTTT. Protein: CASDPGGEEADTQYF.

In its sample, this clone was seen a few times. The V gene is TRBV10-3, the J gene TRBJ1-1; D is unclear. The V end was cut by 7 bases, the J end by 0 bases, with 9 bases between. The CDR3 has 13 residues. Per the germline V gene, CDR1 is ENHRY and CDR2 is SYGVKD. This CDR3 is CAITPEMNTEAFF. The CDR3 DNA is TGTGCCATCACCCCGGAGATGAACACTGAAGCTTTCTTT.

The V call is TRBV10-2, the J call TRBJ2-2, with D perhaps matching TRBD2 (6 bases). V was trimmed by 6 bases and J by 11 bases, leaving 13 bases between them. The CDR3 is 12 residues long. The germline gives CDR1 WSHSY, CDR2 SAAADI. The CDR3 sequence: CASRGTPLELFF. DNA of the CDR3: TGCGCCAGCAGAGGGACTCCTTTAGAGCTGTTTTTT.

The chain couples TRBV29-1 to TRBJ2-7, with D tentatively TRBD1 (6 bases). The CDR3 has 14 amino acids. Trimming left V 2 bases short and J 4 bases short, with 15 bases between. Germline V gene lookup returns CDR1 SQVTM and CDR2 ANQGSEA. CDR3 sequence: CSVETSGVGYEQYF. The CDR3 nucleotides read TGCAGCGTTGAAACGTCAGGGGTTGGGTACGAGCAGTACTTC.

With regard to this clone: Its ends do not fully match the called genes, so a read error is possible. J is TRBJ1-5 and V is TRBV4-1, with D hard to call. This CDR3 region has 15 residues. CDR1 and CDR2 (germline): MGHRA, YSYEKL. CDR3 residues: CASSQGGSSDQPQHF. In DNA, the CDR3 is TGCGCCAGCAGCCAAGGTGGGAGCAGCGATCAACCCCAGCATTTT.